The TCR beta chain under discussion was sequenced for a study of blood T cell repertoires in COVID-19. Study-level background: The cDNA or gDNA used as material had been derived from T cells, B-cell-depleted T cells, or PBMCs.

While infection was still active, Seattle patients were enrolled and then followed longitudinally. The table came from immunoSEQ multiplex PCR; TCRdb's copy has only in-frame clones and leaves some out. Here the sample spans roughly 68,000 clones, 80% to 95% being singletons. The CDR3 totals 21 residues. V lost 3 bases and J lost 4; bases outside the gene matches: 19. Germline lookup yields CDR1 LGHDT and CDR2 YNNKEL (reference sequence). The sequence was obtained from a man between 50 and 59 years old with COVID-19, enrolled during active disease. This chain uses TRBV3-1 (or the pseudogene TRBV3-2) with TRBJ2-6, with TRBD2 matching over 9 bases. Input material: peripheral blood. CDR3 sequence: CASSQRLGGRARQSGANVLTF. DNA for the CDR3: TGTGCCAGCAGCCAGCGTTTGGGCGGGAGGGCCCGGCAATCCGGGGCCAACGTCCTGACTTTC.